What follows are 16 T cell receptor beta chains derived from one specimen sequenced in a study of blood T cell repertoires in COVID-19 (TCRdb year 2020). The library was prepared using the immunoSEQ multiplex PCR assay. TCRdb re-hosts the immuneACCESS table, in-frame sequences only. Its copies lack some clones; in the studies checked, an unresolved V gene accounts for under half of them, and the cause for the rest is not known. Present in this sample are roughly 100,000 clones, roughly 84% of which were seen just once. The ten largest clonotypes hold 12% of the sample. Sequenced sample: peripheral blood. All receptors derive from a human donor in a cohort sampled during active COVID-19.

This clone was detected a few times. The chain joins TRBV6-1 to TRBJ1-5, with D possibly being TRBD1 (6 bases). Looked up from germline, CDR1 is MNHNS and CDR2 is SASEGT. The CDR3 is 14 residues long. V lost 3 bases, J lost 6 bases, and 12 bases lay in between. Written as DNA, the CDR3 is TGTGCCAGCAGTGAGGGGGCGGTGAGTCAGCCCCAGCATTTT. This encodes CASSEGAVSQPQHF.

The chain employs TRBV2 and TRBJ2-3; 8 bases agree with TRBD2. With 3 bases clipped from V and 2 bases from J, the junction kept 7 bases outside the gene matches. The CDR3 covers 16 residues. Germline CDR1 and CDR2: SNHLY and FYNNEI. Here the CDR3 reads CASSDAGTRPTDTQYF. The CDR3 bases are TGTGCCAGCAGTGACGCCGGGACTAGACCCACAGATACGCAGTATTTT.

The chain uses TRBV3-1 (or the pseudogene TRBV3-2) and TRBJ1-2, with 7 bases identical to TRBD1. Trimming took 4 bases from V and 2 from J; bases not matched to a gene: 13. There are 17 residues in the CDR3. In germline, CDR1 is LGHDT, CDR2 YNNKEL (reference sequence). CDR3 nucleotides: TGTGCCAGCAGCCCAGTAAACCGGGACAGACAAAACTATGGCTACACCTTC. This gives the protein CASSPVNRDRQNYGYTF.

The rearrangement uses TRBV19 and TRBJ1-1; unclear D gene. The CDR3 has 13 amino acids. CDR1 and CDR2 (germline): LNHDA, SQIVND (reference sequence). Trimming left V 2 bases short and J 4 bases short, with 8 bases between. The CDR3 coding sequence is TGTGCCAGTAGTATAAGGCAGGCCACTGAAGCTTTCTTT. Translation: CASSIRQATEAFF.

The CDR3 protein is CASSPGQGSGYTF. As DNA, the CDR3 is TGTGCCAGCAGCCCCGGACAGGGAAGTGGCTACACCTTC. The V call is TRBV12-3 or TRBV12-4, the J call TRBJ1-2; 8 bases agree with TRBD1. Trimming cost V 6 bases and J 7 bases; bases outside gene matches: 7. The CDR3 extends over 13 amino acids.

This clone was picked up a small number of times. The CDR3 coding sequence is TGTGCCAGCAGCCCCGGACAGGGAAAACTGTTTTTT. As protein: CASSPGQGKLFF. V is TRBV12-3 or TRBV12-4 and J is TRBJ1-4, with 8 bases that match TRBD1. After removal of 6 bases from V and 10 bases from J, the junction contained 4 bases not matched to a gene. The CDR3 sequence is 12 residues long.

The J gene is TRBJ1-1, the V gene TRBV11-2; the D gene is possibly TRBD1 (6 bases). CDR3 size: 14 residues. V was clipped by 0 bases and J by 1 base, with 6 bases between them. CDR1 is SGHAT and CDR2 is FQNNGV in the germline V gene. CDR3 in DNA: TGTGCCAGCAGCTTAGAGACAGGGAACACTGAAGCTTTCTTT. Amino acid sequence: CASSLETGNTEAFF.

The CDR3 sequence is CASSARQGGNEKLFF. CDR3 sequence (DNA): TGCGCCAGCAGCGCACGACAGGGGGGAAATGAAAAACTGTTTTTT. The V call is TRBV4-3, the J call TRBJ1-4; TRBD1 matches 9 bases. Germline loops: CDR1 LGHNA, CDR2 YSLEER. After removal of 5 bases from V and 5 bases from J, the junction contained 6 bases not matched to a gene. CDR3 size: 15 residues.

This clone was recorded only once. This sequence joins TRBV3-1 (or the pseudogene TRBV3-2) and TRBJ1-4; maybe TRBD1 (5 bases). CDR1 and CDR2 (germline): LGHDT, YNNKEL (reference sequence). There are 15 residues in the CDR3. The germline V and J ends were trimmed by 2 bases and 2 bases, with 9 bases remaining between them. Here the CDR3 reads CASSQQGKTNEKLFF. DNA for the CDR3: TGTGCCAGCAGCCAACAGGGAAAGACTAATGAAAAACTGTTTTTT.

The table lists this clone with a few counts. This rearrangement joins TRBV25-1 to TRBJ1-6, with TRBD1 identical over 7 bases. CDR3 length: 14 amino acids. After removal of 9 bases from V and 7 bases from J, the junction contained 9 bases not matched to a gene. The germline gives CDR1 MGHDK, CDR2 SYGVNS. CDR3 sequence (DNA): TGTGCCAGTAGGGAGCAGGGGGAAAATTCACCCCTCCACTTT. Residues: CASREQGENSPLHF.

The rearrangement links TRBV3-1 (or the pseudogene TRBV3-2) to TRBJ2-5; perhaps TRBD1 as D (5 bases). The germline V gene encodes CDR1 LGHDT and CDR2 YNNKEL (reference sequence). This CDR3 comprises 13 residues. Trimming cost V 4 bases and J 7 bases, with 13 bases left between them. The CDR3 loop is CASSRKGPGTQYF. In nucleotides, the CDR3 is TGTGCCAGCAGCCGAAAGGGGCCCGGGACCCAGTACTTC.

The chain recombines TRBV9 with TRBJ1-5, with 7 bases that match TRBD1. Germline CDR1 reads SGDLS; CDR2 reads YYNGEE. With 3 bases clipped from V and 4 bases from J, the junction kept 4 bases outside the gene matches. The CDR3 contains 14 residues. CDR3 DNA: TGTGCCAGCAGCGCCCGACAGGGTAATCAGCCCCAGCATTTT. Amino acids: CASSARQGNQPQHF.

V and J are TRBV3-1 (or the pseudogene TRBV3-2) and TRBJ2-7; a possible D gene is TRBD2 (6 bases). Trimming removed 4 bases from V and 1 base from J, with 14 bases in between. Germline V gene lookup returns CDR1 LGHDT and CDR2 YNNKEL (reference sequence). This CDR3 has 15 residues. CDR3 DNA sequence: TGTGCCAGCAGCCTAACGGCGGGGCCTTCCTACGAGCAGTACTTC. It yields the protein CASSLTAGPSYEQYF.

The rearrangement links TRBV5-1 to TRBJ2-3; TRBD1 matches 8 bases. Germline CDR1 reads SGHRS; CDR2 reads YFSETQ. The CDR3 totals 15 residues. Losses at the gene ends were 4 bases for V and 4 bases for J; bases not matched to a gene: 8. The CDR3 loop reads CASSPDRVRPDTQYF. The DNA for the CDR3 is TGCGCCAGCAGCCCGGACAGGGTTCGGCCAGATACGCAGTATTTT.

This chain links TRBV3-1 (or the pseudogene TRBV3-2) with TRBJ2-5, with TRBD1 matching 11 bases. The length of the CDR3 is 14 residues. CDR1 LGHDT and CDR2 YNNKEL come from the germline V gene (reference sequence). V lost 5 bases, J lost 5 bases, and 4 bases stayed unmatched. The CDR3 is CASSDRDRGETQYF. The CDR3 DNA reads as TGTGCCAGCAGCGACCGGGACAGGGGGGAGACCCAGTACTTC.

This chain uses TRBV3-1 (or the pseudogene TRBV3-2) with TRBJ2-1; no reliable D call. Per germline, CDR1 LGHDT and CDR2 YNNKEL (reference sequence). V dropped 6 bases and J dropped 5 bases, with 8 bases sitting between them. CDR3 length: 12 residues. The CDR3 DNA is TGTGCCAGCAGTAAACTCCACAATGAGCAGTTCTTC. It is translated as CASSKLHNEQFF.